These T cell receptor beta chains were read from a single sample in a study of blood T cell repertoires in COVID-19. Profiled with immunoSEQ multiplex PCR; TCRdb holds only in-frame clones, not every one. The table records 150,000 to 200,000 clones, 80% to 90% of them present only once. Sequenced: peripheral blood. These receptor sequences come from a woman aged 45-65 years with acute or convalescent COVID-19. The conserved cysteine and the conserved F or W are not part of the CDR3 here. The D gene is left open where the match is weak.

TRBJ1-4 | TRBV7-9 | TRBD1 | ASSGQGGDEKLF
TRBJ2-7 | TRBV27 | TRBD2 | ASSSTGTSGGYQY
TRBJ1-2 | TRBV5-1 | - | ASSPYGTGSDGYT
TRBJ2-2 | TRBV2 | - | ASSQGMGSGELF
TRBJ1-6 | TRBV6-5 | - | ASSRLEGGNSPLH
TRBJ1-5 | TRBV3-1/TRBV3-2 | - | ASSQGAGPHQPQH
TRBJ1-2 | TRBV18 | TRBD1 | ASSEDRGLDGYT
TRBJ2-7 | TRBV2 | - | ASSEAHGWEQY
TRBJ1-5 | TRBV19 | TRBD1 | ATSRADRDNQPQH
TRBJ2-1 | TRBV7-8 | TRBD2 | ASSVNEALAGGFNEQF
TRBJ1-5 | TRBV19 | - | ASSIVPGEGQPQH
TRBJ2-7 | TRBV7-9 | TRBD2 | ASSLSLAGPYEQY
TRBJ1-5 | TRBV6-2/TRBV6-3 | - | ASSYSESASNQPQH
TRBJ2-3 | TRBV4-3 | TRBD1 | ASSRGPGQGPGDTQY
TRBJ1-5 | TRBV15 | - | ATSSASRPSNQPQH
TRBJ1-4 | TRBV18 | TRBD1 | ASSGGQGPPVEVF
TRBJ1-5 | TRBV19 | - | ASSAQGWGNQPQH
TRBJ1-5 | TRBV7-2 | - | ASSLGLWGLSNQPQH
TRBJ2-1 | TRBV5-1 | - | ASSTMGSNEQF
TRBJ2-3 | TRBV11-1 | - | ASSLVFGLTDTQY
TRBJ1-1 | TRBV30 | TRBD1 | AWSVVGQGRTEAF
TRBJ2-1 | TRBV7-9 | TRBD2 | ASSREGAGGYNEQF
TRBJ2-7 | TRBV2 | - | ASSDQGPRYEQY
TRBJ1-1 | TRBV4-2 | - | ASSRARGGIDTEAF
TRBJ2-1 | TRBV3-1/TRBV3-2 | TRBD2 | ASSHRLAAHNEQF
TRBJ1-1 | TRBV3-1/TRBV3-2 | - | ASSQSPGWVQGRRGYTEAF
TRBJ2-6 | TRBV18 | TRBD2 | ASSPPRDSGLGANVLT
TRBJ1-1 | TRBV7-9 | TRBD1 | ASSPRQGANTEAF
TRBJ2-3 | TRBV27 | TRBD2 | ASSSRGLAGATYTQY
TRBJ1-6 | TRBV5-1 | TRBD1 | ASSSGATGGQRNSPLH
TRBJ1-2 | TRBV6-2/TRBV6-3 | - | ASSYIQMSNYGYT